What follows are 14 T cell receptor beta chains derived from one specimen sequenced in a study of cytomegalovirus exposure and HLA in healthy donors. The PCR contained 60 Vbeta and 13 Jbeta primers. The assay was immunoSEQ multiplex PCR, and TCRdb's table has in-frame clones only and misses some. The sample comprises around 100,000 clones, 70% to 85% of which are singletons, and about 4.2% rests with the top ten. The sequenced sample was PBMCs. The origin of the receptors is a middle-aged woman in good health and CMV-seropositive.

This clone appeared a single time. This sequence joins TRBV6-1 and TRBJ2-5; 10 bases are shared with TRBD2. There are 16 residues in the CDR3. Trimming cost V 3 bases and J 0 bases; bases outside gene matches: 4. From germline, CDR1 is MNHNS and CDR2 SASEGT. This chain's CDR3 is CASSDRLAGYQETQYF. The CDR3 DNA reads TGTGCCAGCAGTGACCGACTAGCGGGTTACCAAGAGACCCAGTACTTC.

Of note for this clone: The sample holds other DNA sequences that translate to the same CDR3. V and J are TRBV28 and TRBJ2-5; 9 bases align to TRBD1. Per the germline V gene, CDR1 is MDHEN and CDR2 is SYDVKM. The ends lost 0 bases at V and 5 bases at J; junction bases unmatched: 4. The CDR3 sequence is 15 residues long. In DNA, the CDR3 is TGTGCCAGCAGTTTATGGACAGGGGGTTTGGAGACCCAGTACTTC. Protein sequence: CASSLWTGGLETQYF. The full variable domain, with the rest looked up from reference TRBV28 and TRBJ2-5, is DVKVTQSSRYLVKRTGEKVFLECVQDMDHENMFWYRQDPGLGLRLIYFSYDVKMKEKGDIPEGYSVSREKKERFSLILESASTNQTSMYLCASSLWTGGLETQYFGPGTRLLVL.

This clone occurred once. The chain couples TRBV9 to TRBJ2-5; 9 bases align to TRBD1. J was trimmed by 0 bases and V by 0 bases; bases with no gene match: 6. This CDR3 has 17 residues. Germline values: CDR1 SGDLS, CDR2 YYNGEE. In DNA form, the CDR3 reads TGTGCCAGCAGCGTAGGTGTCGGGACAGGGAACCAAGAGACCCAGTACTTC. Encoded protein: CASSVGVGTGNQETQYF. The variable domain in full, with the rest retrieved from reference TRBV9 and TRBJ2-5, is DSGVTQTPKHLITATGQRVTLRCSPRSGDLSVYWYQQSLDQGLQFLIQYYNGEERAKGNILERFSAQQFPDLHSELNLSSLELGDSALYFCASSVGVGTGNQETQYFGPGTRLLVL.

V usage is TRBV5-6 and J usage is TRBJ2-4; 9 bases match TRBD2. The CDR3 runs 16 residues. CDR1 is SGHDT, CDR2 YYEEEE, per germline. Unmatched junction bases numbered 14, after V lost 5 bases and J lost 8 bases. The CDR3 region is CASRRLAGRIGDIQYF. The CDR3, as DNA: TGTGCCAGCAGACGGCTAGCGGGACGCATAGGGGACATTCAGTACTTC.

The CDR3 protein is CASSPWQGNTEAFF. In DNA, the CDR3 is TGTGCCAGCTCACCGTGGCAGGGGAACACTGAAGCTTTCTTT. The V and J genes are TRBV18 and TRBJ1-1; D is perhaps TRBD1 (5 bases). V lost 3 bases, J lost 1 base, and 9 bases lay in between. The CDR3 extends over 14 amino acids. Germline V gives CDR1 KGHSH, CDR2 LQKENI.

This clone came up a few times. V and J are TRBV7-6 and TRBJ1-5; D is unresolved. Trimming cost V 10 bases and J 7 bases, with 14 bases left between them. The CDR3 spans 12 residues. The V gene's germline CDR1 is SGHVS and CDR2 FNYEAQ. The CDR3 DNA reads as TGTGCCACCGGGGAGAGGCGACAGCCCCAGCATTTT. Translated: CATGERRQPQHF.

A single count supports this clone. CDR3 in amino acids: CASSRKRVPYGYTF. CDR3 DNA sequence: TGTGCCAGCAGTCGTAAGCGGGTTCCCTATGGCTACACCTTC. The chain combines TRBV6-5 with TRBJ1-2; D not resolved. Per the germline V gene, CDR1 is MNHEY and CDR2 is SVGAGI. This CDR3 has 14 amino acids. With 5 bases removed from V and 4 bases from J, the gap between germline ends came to 14 bases.

Note on this clone: At one boundary the junction diverges from the germline segment, which might be a read error. The V and J genes are TRBV6-6 and TRBJ1-1, with D perhaps matching TRBD1 (6 bases). Germline CDR1 MNHNY, CDR2 SVGAGI (reference sequence). The CDR3 has 15 residues. CDR3 coding DNA: TGTGCCAGCACCCCGCGGGGGCGCGGGAACACTGGAGCTTTCTTT. Its translation is CASTPRGRGNTGAFF.

This clone was detected only a few times. V usage is TRBV15 and J usage is TRBJ2-7; no firm D call. V was shortened by 3 bases and J by 9 bases, with 15 bases between the two germline ends. The germline V gene has CDR1 LNHNV and CDR2 YYDKDF (reference sequence). The CDR3 sequence is 13 residues long. Written as DNA, the CDR3 is TGTGCCACCAGCAGGGGCACCAGCTTGGGGCAGTACTTC. It yields the protein CATSRGTSLGQYF.

This clone occurred once. This sequence joins TRBV30 and TRBJ2-7; TRBD2 might be the D (6 bases). Germline lookup yields CDR1 GTSNPN and CDR2 SVGIG (reference sequence). This CDR3 has 16 amino acids. V lost 3 bases to trimming and J lost 2 bases, with 20 bases between them. The CDR3 DNA reads TGTGCCTGGAGCGGGGGATGGGTAGATATAGCCTACGAGCAGTACTTC. Protein sequence: CAWSGGWVDIAYEQYF.

The chain employs TRBV6-6 and TRBJ2-3; tentatively, D is TRBD2 (5 bases). V was trimmed by 2 bases and J by 4 bases, leaving 10 bases between them. Germline-derived CDR1 and CDR2 are MNHNY and SVGAGI (reference sequence). The CDR3 sequence is 14 residues long. The CDR3 DNA reads as TGTGCCAGCAGTTACGTCAGTAGCGCAGATACGCAGTATTTT. As protein: CASSYVSSADTQYF.

In regard to this clone: A read error may account for a junction end that differs from germline. This chain uses TRBV7-9 with TRBJ1-2; 12 bases map to TRBD1. The CDR3 has 15 residues. CDR1 is SEHNR, CDR2 FQNEAQ, per germline (reference sequence). The CDR3 DNA is TGTTCCAGCAGCTTCTTTCCGGGACAGGGGGCTGGCTACACCTTC. It yields the protein CSSSFFPGQGAGYTF.

The chain employs TRBV7-9 and TRBJ2-3, with D tentatively TRBD2 (6 bases). Germline V gives CDR1 SEHNR, CDR2 FQNEAQ (reference sequence). Trimming took 5 bases from V and 2 from J, leaving 14 bases between them. The length of the CDR3 is 15 residues. CDR3 region: CASSRIGGTTDTQYF. As DNA, the CDR3 is TGTGCCAGCAGCCGTATCGGGGGTACCACAGATACGCAGTATTTT.

This clone turned up a few times. The CDR3 sequence is CASRYRGTNTIYF. The CDR3 region has the DNA TGTGCCAGCAGGTACAGGGGGACTAACACCATATATTTT. The gene calls are TRBV2 and TRBJ1-3, with 8 bases aligning to TRBD1. The junction had 5 bases not matched to a gene; V was cut back by 6 bases and J by 7 bases. The CDR3 spans 13 residues. Germline V CDR1 and CDR2: SNHLY, FYNNEI. Full variable domain (remainder filled in from reference TRBV2 and TRBJ1-3): EPEVTQTPSHQVTQMGQEVILRCVPISNHLYFYWYRQILGQKVEFLVSFYNNEISEKSEIFDDQFSVERPDGSNFTLKIRSTKLEDSAMYFCASRYRGTNTIYFGEGSWLTVV.